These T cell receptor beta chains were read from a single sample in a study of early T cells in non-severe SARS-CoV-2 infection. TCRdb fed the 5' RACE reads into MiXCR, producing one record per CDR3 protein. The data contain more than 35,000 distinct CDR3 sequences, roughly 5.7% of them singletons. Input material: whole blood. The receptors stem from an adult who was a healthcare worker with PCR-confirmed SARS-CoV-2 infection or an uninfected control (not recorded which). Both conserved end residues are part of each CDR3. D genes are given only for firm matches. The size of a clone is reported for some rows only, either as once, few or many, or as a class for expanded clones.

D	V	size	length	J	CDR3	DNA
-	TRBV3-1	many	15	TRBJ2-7	CASSQAGTPSYEQYF	TGTGCCAGCAGCCAAGCCGGGACTCCTTCCTACGAGCAGTACTTC
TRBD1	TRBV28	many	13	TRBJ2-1	CASITGGVYEQFF	TGTGCCAGCATTACAGGGGGCGTCTATGAGCAGTTCTTC
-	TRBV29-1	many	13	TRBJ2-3	CSQSGASTDTQYF	TGCAGCCAATCAGGGGCTAGCACAGATACGCAGTATTTT
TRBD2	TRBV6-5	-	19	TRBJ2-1	CASSYLKGAPGLADNEQFF	TGTGCCAGCAGTTACCTAAAAGGGGCTCCGGGACTAGCCGACAATGAGCAGTTCTTC
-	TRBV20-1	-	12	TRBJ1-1	CSGGRVNTEAFF	TGCAGTGGGGGGAGGGTGAACACTGAAGCTTTCTTT
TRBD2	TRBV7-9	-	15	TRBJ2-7	CASSLMSGRAHEQYF	TGTGCCAGCAGCTTGATGAGCGGGAGAGCCCACGAGCAGTACTTC
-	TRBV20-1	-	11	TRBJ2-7	CSARDSYEQYF	TGCAGTGCTAGAGATTCCTACGAGCAGTACTTC
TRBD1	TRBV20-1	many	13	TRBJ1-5	CSAPDRVGQPQHF	TGCAGTGCGCCCGACAGGGTAGGTCAGCCCCAGCATTTT
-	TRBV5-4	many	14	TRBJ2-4	CASSSGRALGIQYF	TGTGCCAGCAGCTCGGGACGAGCCCTAGGCATTCAGTACTTC
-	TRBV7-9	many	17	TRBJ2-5	CASSLVSEQGNTETQYF	TGTGCCAGCAGCTTAGTATCTGAACAGGGTAATACAGAGACCCAGTACTTC
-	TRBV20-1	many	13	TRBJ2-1	CSAPPGSDNEQFF	TGCAGTGCTCCCCCGGGAAGCGACAATGAGCAGTTCTTC
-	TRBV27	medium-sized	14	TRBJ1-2	CAIRTSRGGGGYTF	TGTGCCATCCGGACCTCGCGAGGGGGTGGTGGCTACACCTTC
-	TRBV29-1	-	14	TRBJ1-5	CSAIPGWGNQPQHF	TGCAGCGCTATACCGGGGTGGGGGAATCAGCCCCAGCATTTT
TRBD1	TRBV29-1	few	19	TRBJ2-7	CSVEAGLGQGTIIGREQYF	TGCAGCGTTGAAGCGGGATTAGGACAGGGAACTATCATTGGTCGCGAGCAGTACTTC